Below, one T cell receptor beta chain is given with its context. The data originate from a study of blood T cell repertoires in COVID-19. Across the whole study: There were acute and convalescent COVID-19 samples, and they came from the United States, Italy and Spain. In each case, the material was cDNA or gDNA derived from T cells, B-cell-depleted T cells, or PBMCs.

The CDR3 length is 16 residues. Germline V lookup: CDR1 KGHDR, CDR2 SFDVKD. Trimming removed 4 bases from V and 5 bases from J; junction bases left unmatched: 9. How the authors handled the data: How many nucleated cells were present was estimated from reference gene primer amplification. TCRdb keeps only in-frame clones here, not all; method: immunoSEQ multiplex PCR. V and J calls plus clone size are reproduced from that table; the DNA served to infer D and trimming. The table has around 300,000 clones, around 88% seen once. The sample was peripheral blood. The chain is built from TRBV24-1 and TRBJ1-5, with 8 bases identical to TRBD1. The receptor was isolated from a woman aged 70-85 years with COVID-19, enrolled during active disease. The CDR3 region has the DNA TGTGCCACCAGTGAAGGACAGGGAGTCGGAGATCAGCCCCAGCATTTT. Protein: CATSEGQGVGDQPQHF.